This is a list of T cell receptor beta chains from one sample in a study of identical twins. Each CDR3 protein is one row after TCRdb ran MiXCR on the 5' RACE reads. The table lists about 520,000 distinct CDR3 sequences, around 20% of them singletons, with about 0.99% in the top ten. The data were also submitted as part of a second study, on T cells expressing NK-cell markers.

The source material was CD4+ T cells sorted from blood. These receptors were taken from a woman younger than 30 in good health. The CDR3 runs from the conserved cysteine through the conserved F or W. A D gene is named only where the DNA matches it firmly. Expanded clones get a size class; other rows say once, few or many, or leave the size out.

size	V	D	J	CDR3	DNA
many	TRBV11-2	TRBD1	TRBJ1-2	CASSLDGGTGPYGYTF	TGTGCCAGCAGCTTAGATGGAGGGACAGGGCCCTATGGCTACACCTTC
few	TRBV5-1	TRBD1	TRBJ2-7	CASSLAGGQGTYEQYF	TGCGCCAGCAGCTTGGCCGGGGGACAGGGGACTTACGAGCAGTACTTC
many	TRBV7-9	TRBD2	TRBJ2-2	CASSLGLAANTGELFF	TGTGCCAGCAGCTTGGGACTAGCGGCGAACACCGGGGAGCTGTTTTTT
few	TRBV27	TRBD1	TRBJ1-1	CASSSYRGPEAFF	TGTGCCAGCAGTAGCTACAGGGGGCCTGAAGCTTTCTTT
NA	TRBV12-3/TRBV12-4	NA	TRBJ2-1	CASTGHNEQFF	TGTGCCAGCACAGGTCACAATGAGCAGTTCTTC
NA	TRBV10-3	NA	TRBJ2-1	CATKHGGGALNEQFF	TGTGCCACCAAACATGGAGGGGGGGCCTTAAATGAGCAGTTCTTC
few	TRBV27	TRBD2	TRBJ2-5	CASSRTATGFSGVKETQYF	TGTGCCAGCAGTAGGACGGCCACAGGTTTTAGCGGGGTTAAAGAGACCCAGTACTTC
NA	TRBV6-5	TRBD2	TRBJ2-1	CASSYGLAPNNEQFF	TGTGCCAGCAGTTACGGACTAGCGCCCAACAATGAGCAGTTCTTC
few	TRBV5-8	TRBD2	TRBJ2-5	CASSLFGGAQYF	TGTGCCAGCAGCTTATTCGGGGGGGCCCAGTACTTC
many	TRBV27	TRBD2	TRBJ2-2	CASKAGTSFYTGELFF	TGTGCCAGCAAAGCCGGGACTAGCTTTTATACCGGGGAGCTGTTTTTT
few	TRBV7-2	TRBD1	TRBJ2-7	CASSLIGQALGEQYF	TGTGCCAGCAGCCTTATCGGACAGGCTCTCGGAGAGCAGTACTTC
NA	TRBV2	TRBD2	TRBJ2-2	CASSEEAGGVTGELFF	TGTGCCAGCAGCGAAGAAGCGGGGGGGGTCACCGGGGAGCTGTTTTTT
NA	TRBV10-3	TRBD2	TRBJ2-3	CAISDAKRGSTDTQYF	TGTGCCATCAGCGACGCGAAGCGGGGCAGCACAGATACGCAGTATTTT
NA	TRBV12-3/TRBV12-4	NA	TRBJ1-5	CASSFRLGDQPQHF	TGTGCCAGCAGTTTCCGTCTCGGGGACCAGCCCCAGCATTTT
NA	TRBV10-1	NA	TRBJ1-2	CASSAGLGYGYTF	TGCGCCAGCAGTGCCGGGCTGGGCTATGGCTACACCTTC
few	TRBV7-2	NA	TRBJ2-3	CASSLTGTNRFF	TGTGCCAGCAGCTTGACAGGGACTAATAGATTTTTT
many	TRBV7-9	TRBD1	TRBJ2-3	CASSLQQGATDTQYF	TGTGCCAGCAGCCTACAACAGGGGGCAACAGATACGCAGTATTTT
NA	TRBV5-1	TRBD1	TRBJ2-3	CASRFGKGTGYTDTQYF	TGCGCCAGCAGGTTCGGTAAGGGGACAGGGTACACAGATACGCAGTATTTT
NA	TRBV5-4	TRBD2	TRBJ2-1	CASSLRGREGRYNEQFF	TGTGCCAGCAGCTTAAGGGGGCGGGAGGGCCGGTACAATGAGCAGTTCTTC
NA	TRBV29-1	TRBD1	TRBJ2-3	CSVEDPGGPSTDTQYF	TGCAGCGTTGAAGACCCAGGGGGCCCGAGCACAGATACGCAGTATTTT
many	TRBV10-3	NA	TRBJ2-1	CAISGVVGSYNEQFF	TGTGCCATCAGTGGGGTAGTCGGGTCCTACAATGAGCAGTTCTTC
NA	TRBV6-2/TRBV6-3	TRBD1	TRBJ1-1	CASSTRQGNTEAFF	TGTGCCAGCAGTACGAGACAGGGGAACACTGAAGCTTTCTTT
NA	TRBV19	TRBD2	TRBJ2-1	CASQPLAGDIYNEQFF	TGTGCCAGTCAGCCCCTAGCGGGCGATATCTACAATGAGCAGTTCTTC
few	TRBV6-5	TRBD2	TRBJ2-3	CASSYFLAGLTDTQYF	TGTGCCAGCAGTTACTTCTTAGCGGGTCTTACAGATACGCAGTATTTT
NA	TRBV12-3/TRBV12-4	NA	TRBJ1-2	CASSLADGNNYGYTF	TGTGCCAGCAGTTTGGCGGACGGGAATAACTATGGCTACACCTTC
NA	TRBV5-1	TRBD1	TRBJ1-6	CASSWGTDNSPLHF	TGCGCCAGCAGCTGGGGGACAGATAATTCACCCCTCCACTTT
many	TRBV12-3/TRBV12-4	NA	TRBJ1-1	CASSPQGTGTEAFF	TGTGCCAGCAGTCCACAGGGAACTGGCACTGAAGCTTTCTTT
NA	TRBV2	NA	TRBJ2-1	CASSEAGRNNEQFF	TGTGCCAGCAGTGAGGCGGGACGTAACAATGAGCAGTTCTTC
few	TRBV12-3/TRBV12-4	TRBD1	TRBJ1-2	CASSPTRTGEQYGYTF	TGTGCCAGCAGTCCAACCCGGACAGGGGAGCAATATGGCTACACCTTC
NA	TRBV10-1	NA	TRBJ2-3	CASSEWLADTQYF	TGCGCCAGCAGTGAGTGGTTGGCAGATACGCAGTATTTT
few	TRBV3-1	TRBD2	TRBJ2-1	CASSQGLLAGGYRQFF	TGTGCCAGCAGCCAAGGACTACTAGCGGGAGGATACCGGCAGTTCTTC
NA	TRBV7-8	NA	TRBJ2-7	CASSLDKRRRDEQYF	TGTGCCAGCAGCTTGGATAAGCGGCGGAGGGACGAGCAGTACTTC
few	TRBV9	NA	TRBJ2-1	CASSVWQGSYNEQFF	TGTGCCAGCAGCGTCTGGCAGGGCTCCTACAATGAGCAGTTCTTC
NA	TRBV20-1	TRBD1	TRBJ1-6	CSAPRGNSPLHF	TGCAGTGCACCCAGGGGGAATTCACCCCTCCACTTT
many	TRBV12-3/TRBV12-4	TRBD2	TRBJ2-3	CASSPQTSDTQYF	TGTGCCAGCAGTCCCCAGACTAGCGATACGCAGTATTTT
few	TRBV6-5	NA	TRBJ2-5	CASSYYGTQYF	TGTGCCAGCAGTTACTATGGGACCCAGTACTTC
NA	TRBV29-1	NA	TRBJ1-1	CSAIANRDITEAFF	TGCAGCGCCATCGCGAACCGGGACATCACTGAAGCTTTCTTT
few	TRBV5-1	NA	TRBJ2-5	CASRGGSQETQYF	TGCGCCAGCAGAGGGGGGTCACAAGAGACCCAGTACTTC
few	TRBV5-1	NA	TRBJ2-7	CASSVTGYEQYF	TGCGCCAGCAGCGTGACAGGCTACGAGCAGTACTTC
NA	TRBV5-1	NA	TRBJ2-3	CASSFTGYTDTQYF	TGCGCCAGCAGCTTTACGGGGTACACAGATACGCAGTATTTT
few	TRBV29-1	TRBD2	TRBJ2-3	CSVEGGLAGGRDTQYF	TGCAGCGTTGAAGGGGGGCTAGCGGGGGGGCGAGATACGCAGTATTTT
NA	TRBV6-4	NA	TRBJ2-2	CASRDRQGIPGELFF	TGTGCCAGCAGAGATCGGCAGGGTATCCCCGGGGAGCTGTTTTTT
NA	TRBV20-1	NA	TRBJ2-2	CSAQEQGRSTGELFF	TGCAGTGCGCAAGAGCAGGGTCGGAGCACCGGGGAGCTGTTTTTT